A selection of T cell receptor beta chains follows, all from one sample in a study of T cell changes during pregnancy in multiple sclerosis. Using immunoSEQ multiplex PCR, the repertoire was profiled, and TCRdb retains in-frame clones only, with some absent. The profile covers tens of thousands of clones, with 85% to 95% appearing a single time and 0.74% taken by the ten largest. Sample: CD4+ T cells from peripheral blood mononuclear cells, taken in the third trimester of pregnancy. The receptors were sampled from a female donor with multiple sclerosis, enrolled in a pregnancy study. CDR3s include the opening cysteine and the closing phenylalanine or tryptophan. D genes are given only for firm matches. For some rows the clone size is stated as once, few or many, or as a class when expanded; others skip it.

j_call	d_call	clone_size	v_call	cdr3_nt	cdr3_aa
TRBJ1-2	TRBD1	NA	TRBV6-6	TGTGCCAGCAGTCAAGTTGGACAGGCTAGGGGCTACACCTTC	CASSQVGQARGYTF
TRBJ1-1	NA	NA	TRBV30	TGTGCCTGGAGGGCACAGTCGAACACTGAAGCTTTCTTT	CAWRAQSNTEAFF
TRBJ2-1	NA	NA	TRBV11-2	TGTGCCAGCAGCCCGACTAGGGGGGGGCTCGGTGAGCAGTTCTTC	CASSPTRGGLGEQFF
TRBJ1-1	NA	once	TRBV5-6	TGTGCCAGCAGCCCAGGAAGAGACAGGAGAGCTTTCTTT	CASSPGRDRRAFF
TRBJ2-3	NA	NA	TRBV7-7	TGTGCCAGCAGCTTAGCCCGGGCAGATACGCAGTATTTT	CASSLARADTQYF
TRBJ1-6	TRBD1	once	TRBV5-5	TGTGCCAGCAGCTTGCCGACAGGGGTTAATTCACCCCTCCACTTT	CASSLPTGVNSPLHF
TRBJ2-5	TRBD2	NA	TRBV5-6	TGTGCCAGCAGCTTAGGTCTTACTAGCGGGGCCCGCGGAGAGACCCAGTACTTC	CASSLGLTSGARGETQYF
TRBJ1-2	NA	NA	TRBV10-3	TGTGCCATCAGTGAGTCCCGTGGCTACACCTTC	CAISESRGYTF
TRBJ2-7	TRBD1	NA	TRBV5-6	TGTGCCCGCAGCCTTACCAAAGGACAGGTCTACGAGCAGTACTTC	CARSLTKGQVYEQYF
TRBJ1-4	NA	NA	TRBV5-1	TGCGCCAGCGAAGGGGGTGGTTGGGGTGAAAAACTGTTTTTT	CASEGGGWGEKLFF
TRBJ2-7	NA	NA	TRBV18	TGTGCCAGCTCACCACTCCAGGGGAAGTCCTACGAGCAGTACTTC	CASSPLQGKSYEQYF
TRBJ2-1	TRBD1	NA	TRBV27	TGTGCCAGCAGATCCGACAGGGGGGGTCTTTACAATGAGCAGTTCTTC	CASRSDRGGLYNEQFF
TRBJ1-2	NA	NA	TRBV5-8	TGTGCCAGCAGCTTTGGCAGGGGAGTGGCCTCCTATGGCTACACCTTC	CASSFGRGVASYGYTF
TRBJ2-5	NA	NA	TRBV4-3	TGCGCCAGCAGCCAAGCTCGAGATTCGGTGACAGGCGAGTTAGGGACCCAGTACTTC	CASSQARDSVTGELGTQYF
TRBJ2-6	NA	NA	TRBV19	TGTGCCAGTAGAAGTTCCTGGGCCGGTGGGGCCAACGTCCTGACTTTC	CASRSSWAGGANVLTF
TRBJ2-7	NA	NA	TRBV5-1	TGCGCCAGCAGCGCCGGGACTTCTCGCTACGAGCAGTACTTC	CASSAGTSRYEQYF
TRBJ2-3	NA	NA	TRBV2	TGTGCCAGCAGTGAATCCGGAGTTAGCACAGATACGCAGTATTTT	CASSESGVSTDTQYF
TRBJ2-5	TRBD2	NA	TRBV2	TGTGCCAGCAGTGAAACCCGGGGGGACCTAGAGACCCAGTACTTC	CASSETRGDLETQYF
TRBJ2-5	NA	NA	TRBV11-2	TGTGCCAGCAGCCCCCGACAGTACCAAGAGACCCAGTACTTC	CASSPRQYQETQYF
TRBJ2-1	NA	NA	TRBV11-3	TGTGCCAGCAGCCGAGCGGCGGCTTACAATGAGCAGTTCTTC	CASSRAAAYNEQFF
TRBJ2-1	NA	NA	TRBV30	TGTGCCTGGATGACTATGCGGGCCTACAATGAGCAGTTCTTC	CAWMTMRAYNEQFF
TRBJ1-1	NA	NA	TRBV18	TGTGCCAGCTCACCATTGCCGGGGGACACTGAAGCTTTCTTT	CASSPLPGDTEAFF
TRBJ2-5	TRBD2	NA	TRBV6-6	TGTGCCAGCAGCCCGGGACTAGAGGAGGAGACCCAGTACTTC	CASSPGLEEETQYF
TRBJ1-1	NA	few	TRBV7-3	TGTGCCAGCAGCTTAGGCTGGACGGCGGGGACTGAAGCTTTCTTT	CASSLGWTAGTEAFF
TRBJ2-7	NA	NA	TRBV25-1	TGTGCCAGTGGGAGCCGGACCTACGAGCAGTACTTC	CASGSRTYEQYF
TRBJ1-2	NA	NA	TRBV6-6	TGTGCCAGCACATCCCCAGGGCTCGGCGGCTATGGCTACACCTTC	CASTSPGLGGYGYTF
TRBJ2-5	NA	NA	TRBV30	TGTGCCTGGAGTGCAAGGGGGGGGGAGACCCAGTACTTC	CAWSARGGETQYF
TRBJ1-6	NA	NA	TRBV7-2	TGTGCCAGCAGCTTAGTAGCCGATAATTCACCCCTCCACTTT	CASSLVADNSPLHF
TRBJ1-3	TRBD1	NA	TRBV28	TGTGCCAGCAGCCCCCAGACAGGGGACCTCACCATATATTTT	CASSPQTGDLTIYF
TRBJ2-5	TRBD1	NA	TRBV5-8	TGTGCCAGCAGCTTGGGCGACAGGGAAGAAGAGACCCAGTACTTC	CASSLGDREEETQYF
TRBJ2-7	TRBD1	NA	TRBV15	TGTGCCACCAGCAGAGAGTCAGGGGGTAACAGGGTTGCTTACGAGCAGTACTTC	CATSRESGGNRVAYEQYF
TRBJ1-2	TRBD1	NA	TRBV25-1	TGTGCCAGCAGTGAACTGAGAAGGGGGCGGGACTATGGCTACACCTTC	CASSELRRGRDYGYTF
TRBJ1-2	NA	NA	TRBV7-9	TGTGCCAGCAGCTCTACAGGGATGGTGGACTATGGCTACACCTTC	CASSSTGMVDYGYTF
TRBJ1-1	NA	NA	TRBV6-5	TGTGCCAGCAGTTACTTGGCCTTAGGGGCGAACACTGAAGCTTTCTTT	CASSYLALGANTEAFF
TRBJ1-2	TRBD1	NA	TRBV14	TGTGCCAGCAGCACCTCCGGGACAGGGGTAATGCAGAATGGCTACACCTTC	CASSTSGTGVMQNGYTF
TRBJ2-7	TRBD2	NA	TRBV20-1	TGCAGTGCTCAAATAGCGGGGGGGATTCGGTTC	CSAQIAGGIRF
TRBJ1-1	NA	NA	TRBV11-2	TGTGCCAGCAGCTTAGAGGTGCGAAACACTGAAGCTTTCTTT	CASSLEVRNTEAFF
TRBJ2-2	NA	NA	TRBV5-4	TGTGCCAGCAGCTTAAGACAGCCGAACACCGGGGAGCTGTTTTTT	CASSLRQPNTGELFF
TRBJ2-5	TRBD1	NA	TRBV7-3	TGTGCCAGCAGCTTCGGGACAGGGGGCTTCCAAGAGACCCAGTACTTC	CASSFGTGGFQETQYF
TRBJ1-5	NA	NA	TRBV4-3	TGCGCCAGCAGCCAAGGTCCGGGGAATCAGCCCCAGCATTTT	CASSQGPGNQPQHF
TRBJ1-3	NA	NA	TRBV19	TGTGCCAGTAGTATCGAGACAACAGGAAACACCATATATTTT	CASSIETTGNTIYF
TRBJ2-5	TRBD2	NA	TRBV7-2	TGTGCCAGCAGCCTTAGCGGGGGGGGAGGGACCCAGTACTTC	CASSLSGGGGTQYF
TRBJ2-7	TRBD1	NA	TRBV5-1	TGCGCCAGCAGCTCAACTCGGGACAGGGGGGTCTACGAGCAGTACTTC	CASSSTRDRGVYEQYF
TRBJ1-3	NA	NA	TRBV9	TGTGCTTCGAGCTCTGGAAACACCATATATTTT	CASSSGNTIYF
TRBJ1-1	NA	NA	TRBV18	TGTGCCAGCTCACTCAGGACAGCGTTGAACACTGAAGCTTTCTTT	CASSLRTALNTEAFF
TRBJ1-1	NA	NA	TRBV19	TGTGCCAGTAGTGTGACAGGACCTAACACTGAAGCTTTCTTT	CASSVTGPNTEAFF
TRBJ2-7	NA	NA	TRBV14	TGTGCCAGCAGCCACAGGGGCCGTCACGAGCAGTACTTC	CASSHRGRHEQYF
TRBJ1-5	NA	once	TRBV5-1	TGCGCCAGCAGCTTGGCGGGGGGCGGGAATCAGCCCCAGCATTTT	CASSLAGGGNQPQHF
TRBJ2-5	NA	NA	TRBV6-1	TGTGCCAGCAGTGAACAGAACAGGGTACAAGAGACCCAGTACTTC	CASSEQNRVQETQYF
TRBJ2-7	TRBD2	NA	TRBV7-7	TGTGCCAGCAGCTGGGGGGCTAGCGGGGGGGCCCCGGAACAGTACTTC	CASSWGASGGAPEQYF
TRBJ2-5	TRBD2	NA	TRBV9	TGTGCCAGCAGCGTAGGGAGACTAGCGGCCCAAGAGACCCAGTACTTC	CASSVGRLAAQETQYF
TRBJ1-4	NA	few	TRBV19	TGTGCCAGTAGAGTCGGGGAAAAACTGTTTTTT	CASRVGEKLFF
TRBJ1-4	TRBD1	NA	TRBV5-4	TGTGCCAGCAGCCGCCGTGGGGGGACAGGGGATGAAAAACTGTTTTTT	CASSRRGGTGDEKLFF
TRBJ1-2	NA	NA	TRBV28	TGTGCCGGTTCCGGGACAACTAACTATGGCTACACCTTC	CAGSGTTNYGYTF
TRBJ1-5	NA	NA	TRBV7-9	TGTGCCAGCAGCTTAGCTGGCGGTAATCAGCCCCAGCATTTT	CASSLAGGNQPQHF
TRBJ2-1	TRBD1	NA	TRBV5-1	TGCGCCAGCAGCACCGGGACAGGTGGCTACAATGAGCAGTTCTTC	CASSTGTGGYNEQFF
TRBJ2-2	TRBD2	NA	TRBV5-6	TGTGCCAGCAGCTTAGCGGGGGGAGGCACCGGGGAGCTGTTTTTT	CASSLAGGGTGELFF
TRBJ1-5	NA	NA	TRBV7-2	TGTGCCAGCAGCTTAGGGGGGGAACAGCCCCAGCATTTT	CASSLGGEQPQHF
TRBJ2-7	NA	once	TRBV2	TGTGCCAGCAGTGATAGGCCAGGGTTAAGCGAGCAGTACTTC	CASSDRPGLSEQYF